Shown below are 8 T cell receptor beta chains from a single sample sequenced in a study of cytomegalovirus exposure and HLA in healthy donors. The PCR ran on 60 Vbeta and 13 Jbeta primers. Only in-frame clones appear in the TCRdb table, and some are missing; sequencing was by immunoSEQ multiplex PCR. Of about 82,000 clones listed, more than 60% are singletons. Sequencing used PBMCs. The receptors come from a human donor in good health.

This chain links TRBV19 with TRBJ1-6, with 7 bases lining up with TRBD1. This CDR3 is built from 14 residues. The germline V gene encodes CDR1 LNHDA and CDR2 SQIVND (reference sequence). After removal of 4 bases from V and 7 bases from J, the junction contained 4 bases not matched to a gene. The CDR3 DNA is TGTGCCAGTAGTACACAGGGGATCAATTCACCCCTCCACTTT. Its translation: CASSTQGINSPLHF.

Only one count was recorded for this clone. This chain joins TRBV12-1 and TRBJ1-1; the table assigns TRBD1, which was not confirmed against the DNA. TRBV12-1 is a known pseudogene. This CDR3 is built from 16 residues. The DNA of the CDR3 is TGTGCCAGCAGCTTTGGGCGTCGCAGGGGGAACACTGAAGCTTTCTTT. This sequence encodes CASSFGRRRGNTEAFF.

This clone has more than one count but fewer than ten. The chain recombines TRBV19 with TRBJ1-4, with D possibly TRBD1 on 6 matching bases. Trimming removed 6 bases from V and 1 base from J, with 9 bases in between. Germline CDR1 reads LNHDA; CDR2 reads SQIVND (reference sequence). There are 14 residues in the CDR3. Written as DNA, the CDR3 is TGTGCCAGTAGCCCCAGGGGAACTAATGAAAAACTGTTTTTT. Protein product: CASSPRGTNEKLFF. The whole variable domain, filled in from reference TRBV19 and TRBJ1-4, reads DGGITQSPKYLFRKEGQNVTLSCEQNLNHDAMYWYRQDPGQGLRLIYYSQIVNDFQKGDIAEGYSVSREKKESFPLTVTSAQKNPTAFYLCASSPRGTNEKLFFGSGTQLSVL.

V is TRBV7-9 and J is TRBJ2-7; 10 bases match TRBD1. With 3 bases clipped from V and 6 bases from J, the junction kept 11 bases outside the gene matches. CDR1 is SEHNR and CDR2 is FQNEAQ in the germline V gene (reference sequence). The CDR3 consists of 16 residues. The CDR3: CASSFFSRTGGGEQYF. CDR3 in DNA: TGTGCCAGCAGCTTTTTTAGTAGGACAGGGGGTGGCGAGCAGTACTTC.

The rearrangement joins TRBV27 to TRBJ1-1; the D is unclear. This CDR3 region has 14 residues. Germline CDR1 and CDR2: MNHEY and SMNVEV (reference sequence). Trimming removed 6 bases at V and 3 bases at J, with 14 bases between. CDR3 sequence: CASRPRNVDTEAFF. CDR3 DNA sequence: TGTGCCAGCAGGCCGAGGAATGTGGACACTGAAGCTTTCTTT.

The rearrangement joins TRBV5-4 to TRBJ1-1; tentative D call: TRBD1 (5 bases). Germline CDR1 and CDR2: SGHNT and YYREEE (reference sequence). The CDR3 is made up of 13 amino acids. V was shortened by 4 bases and J by 8 bases, with 15 bases between the two germline ends. CDR3 nucleotides: TGTGCCAGCAGCCGAACAGGAGGGGTGGAAGCTTTCTTT. It is translated as CASSRTGGVEAFF.

V gene TRBV9 combines with J gene TRBJ1-4, with TRBD1 identical over 11 bases. Germline lookup yields CDR1 SGDLS and CDR2 YYNGEE. The CDR3 length is 15 residues. V shed 4 bases and J 8 bases; nucleotides not matched to a gene: 7. The CDR3 sequence is CASSLRTGGEEKLFF. For the CDR3, the DNA is TGTGCCAGCAGCCTACGGACAGGGGGCGAAGAAAAACTGTTTTTT.

The genes are TRBV10-3 and TRBJ2-7; D is undetermined. The V and J ends lost 6 bases and 3 bases respectively, with 9 bases between them. Germline CDR1 ENHRY, CDR2 SYGVKD. This CDR3 is built from 12 residues. The CDR3 nucleotides read TGTGCCATCAGCAGTGAAAACTACGAGCAGTACTTC. Translation gives CAISSENYEQYF.